What follows is one T cell receptor (beta chain) and its context. Data came from immunoSEQ multiplex PCR; TCRdb stores just in-frame clones and leaves some out. Of 90,000 or so clones detected, roughly nine tenths appear once; the ten largest clones hold roughly 3.5%. The sample originates from a study of T cell changes during pregnancy in multiple sclerosis. Germline lookup yields CDR1 MNHEY and CDR2 SVGAGI. The CDR3 sequence is 14 residues long. V shed 2 bases and J 6 bases; nucleotides not matched to a gene: 4. This clonotype was sampled from a female donor in good health, serving as a control in a pregnancy study. Some clones in this sample may be carry-over from other donors' samples. The chain joins TRBV6-5 to TRBJ2-7; 10 bases line up with TRBD2. The sequences come from PBMCs, collected in the first trimester of pregnancy. CDR3 protein: CASSYRTSGSEQYF. In DNA, the CDR3 is TGTGCCAGCAGTTACCGGACTAGCGGATCCGAGCAGTACTTC.